The present entry profiles one TCR beta chain with its context. These data are taken from a study of blood T cell repertoires in COVID-19. The overall study: Whether acute or convalescent, the COVID-19 samples came from the United States, Italy and Spain. The analysed material was cDNA or gDNA that came from T cells, B-cell-depleted T cells, or PBMCs.

The CDR3 is 15 amino acids. Germline V gene sequence: CDR1 SGHVS, CDR2 FQNEAQ. Trimming pared 3 bases from V and 1 base from J, leaving 9 bases between. Per the original data handling: Nucleated cell number was recorded as an estimate derived from reference gene primer amplification. Profiled with immunoSEQ multiplex PCR; TCRdb holds only in-frame clones, not every one. Clonal size and the V and J genes are those of that table, whereas D and trimming came from the DNA. The profile shows about 200,000 clones, 84% of them singletons. The V gene is TRBV7-8, the J gene TRBJ2-2, with D tentatively TRBD2 (6 bases). Sequenced material: peripheral blood. This TCR was recovered from a human donor in a cohort sampled during active COVID-19. CDR3 in amino acids: CASSLVGGNTGELFF. Here the CDR3 DNA reads TGTGCCAGCAGCTTGGTGGGAGGGAACACCGGGGAGCTGTTTTTT.